Listed here are 21 T cell receptor beta chains from one sample, sequenced in a study of blood T cell repertoires in COVID-19. Profiling relied on immunoSEQ multiplex PCR, and the TCRdb table lists in-frame clones only, not all of them. Of 220,000 or so clones in the sample, about 81% were seen once. Sequencing was performed on peripheral blood. These receptors originate from a woman of 80 years or more with COVID-19, enrolled during active disease.

This rearrangement joins TRBV5-1 to TRBJ1-2; possible D gene TRBD1, 5 bases. Trimming removed 1 base from V and 10 bases from J, with 14 bases in between. CDR1 and CDR2 (germline): SGHRS, YFSETQ. The CDR3 spans 13 residues. DNA of the CDR3: TGCGCCAGCAGCTTGATCGGGGGGTCGGACTACACCTTC. Translated, it gives CASSLIGGSDYTF.

The chain couples TRBV12-3 or TRBV12-4 to TRBJ2-5; TRBD1 might be the D (5 bases). Trimming left V 6 bases short and J 4 bases short, with 9 bases between. The CDR3 length is 12 residues. The CDR3 DNA reads TGTGCCAGCAGCAGGGCCCGAGAGACCCAGTACTTC. This translates into CASSRARETQYF.

This chain joins TRBV6-1 and TRBJ1-6; D ambiguous. The CDR3 runs 14 residues. Trimming stripped 5 bases from V and 9 bases from J, with 14 bases between. From germline, CDR1 is MNHNS and CDR2 SASEGT. The CDR3 nucleotides read TGTGCCAGCAGTCCCTGGAGAGCAAGTTCACCCCTCCACTTT. Translating gives CASSPWRASSPLHF.

The V gene is TRBV3-1 (or the pseudogene TRBV3-2), the J gene TRBJ1-2; 7 bases are a match to TRBD1. This CDR3 is 14 amino acids long. Germline-derived CDR1 and CDR2 are LGHDT and YNNKEL (reference sequence). Trimming cost V 4 bases and J 4 bases; bases outside gene matches: 6. This CDR3 is CASSPDRSRYGYTF. DNA for the CDR3: TGTGCCAGCAGCCCGGACAGGTCTCGCTATGGCTACACCTTC.

The chain joins TRBV27 to TRBJ2-2; D unclear. V was clipped by 3 bases and J by 3 bases, with 8 bases between them. CDR3 length equals 14 residues. CDR1 is MNHEY, CDR2 SMNVEV, per germline (reference sequence). The CDR3 sequence: CASSLRWDTGELFF. CDR3 DNA: TGTGCCAGCAGTTTGAGGTGGGACACCGGGGAGCTGTTTTTT.

The J gene is TRBJ2-2, the V gene TRBV5-1; 7 bases line up with TRBD1. V lost 2 bases, J lost 5 bases, and 3 bases stayed unmatched. Germline V gene sequence: CDR1 SGHRS, CDR2 YFSETQ. The CDR3 runs 14 residues. CDR3: CASSFGQATGELFF. The CDR3 DNA reads as TGCGCCAGCAGCTTTGGACAGGCAACCGGGGAGCTGTTTTTT.

The chain uses TRBV23-1 and TRBJ2-1; TRBD1 aligns across 7 bases. TRBV23-1 is an open reading frame whose function is uncertain. This CDR3 contains 15 residues. The J segment lost 4 bases and the V segment lost 7 bases, leaving 10 bases of the junction unmatched. CDR3 sequence reads: CASTQGQRYYNEQFF. The CDR3 nucleotides read TGCGCCAGCACCCAGGGACAGAGATATTACAATGAGCAGTTCTTC.

The chain has TRBV7-9 and TRBJ1-1; D call uncertain. V lost 5 bases to trimming and J lost 6 bases, with 25 bases between them. This CDR3 has 17 residues. Germline values: CDR1 SEHNR, CDR2 FQNEAQ (reference sequence). The CDR3 region has the DNA TGTGCCAGCAGCCCGGTCCTCCGGACGGGATCAGGATCTGAAGCTTTCTTT. Its translation: CASSPVLRTGSGSEAFF.

This chain uses TRBV7-9 with TRBJ1-6, with D hard to call. CDR3 length equals 13 residues. Germline V gene data show CDR1 as SEHNR and CDR2 as FQNEAQ (reference sequence). Deletions cut 1 base from V and 10 bases from J, with 8 bases between. CDR3 region: CASSLDGGSPLHF. CDR3 bases: TGTGCCAGCAGCTTAGATGGCGGGTCACCCCTCCACTTT.

The rearrangement uses TRBV3-1 (or the pseudogene TRBV3-2) and TRBJ2-2; 10 bases are shared with TRBD2. This CDR3 is built from 17 residues. The germline V gene encodes CDR1 LGHDT and CDR2 YNNKEL (reference sequence). V lost 0 bases and J lost 4; bases outside the gene matches: 5. CDR3 sequence: CASSQDLSSGSTGELFF. CDR3 in DNA: TGTGCCAGCAGCCAAGATCTTTCTAGCGGGAGCACCGGGGAGCTGTTTTTT.

In DNA, the CDR3 is TGTGCCAGCAGCCAAGGGACAGGGGGGAGTTACGAGCAGTACTTC. Encoded protein: CASSQGTGGSYEQYF. The chain joins TRBV5-6 to TRBJ2-7; 11 bases align to TRBD1. V trimming: 4 bases; J trimming: 4 bases; junction bases outside the gene matches: 7. The CDR3 is 15 amino acids. CDR1 is SGHDT and CDR2 is YYEEEE in the germline V gene. Full variable domain (remainder filled in from reference TRBV5-6 and TRBJ2-7): DAGVTQSPTHLIKTRGQQVTLRCSPKSGHDTVSWYQQALGQGPQFIFQYYEEEERQRGNFPDRFSGHQFPNYSSELNVNALLLGDSALYLCASSQGTGGSYEQYFGPGTRLTVT.

V usage is TRBV7-6 and J usage is TRBJ2-7, with D perhaps matching TRBD2 (5 bases). The V end was cut by 1 base, the J end by 0 bases, with 7 bases between. The CDR3 is made up of 14 amino acids. The V gene's germline CDR1 is SGHVS and CDR2 FNYEAQ. DNA of the CDR3: TGTGCCAGCAGCTTAGGGAGCGGCTCCTACGAGCAGTACTTC. Its translation: CASSLGSGSYEQYF. The variable domain in full, completed from reference TRBV7-6 and TRBJ2-7, reads GAGVSQSPRYKVTKRGQDVALRCDPISGHVSLYWYRQALGQGPEFLTYFNYEAQQDKSGLPNDRFSAERPEGSISTLTIQRTEQRDSAMYRCASSLGSGSYEQYFGPGTRLTVT.

The chain carries TRBV2 and TRBJ1-4; 8 bases match TRBD1. The CDR3 contains 14 residues. The trim removed 5 bases at V and 6 bases at J, leaving 5 bases unmatched. The germline V gene has CDR1 SNHLY and CDR2 FYNNEI. The CDR3: CASSRDRGDEKLFF. CDR3 DNA: TGTGCCAGCAGTAGAGACAGGGGCGATGAAAAACTGTTTTTT.

The gene calls are TRBV7-2 and TRBJ1-2, with D perhaps matching TRBD1 (5 bases). Deletions cut 5 bases from V and 3 bases from J, with 19 bases between. The CDR3 spans 16 residues. The germline V gene encodes CDR1 SGHTA and CDR2 FQGNSA. The CDR3 loop is CASSPQGHRPDYGYTF. In DNA form, the CDR3 reads TGTGCCAGCAGCCCCCAAGGACACCGCCCTGACTATGGCTACACCTTC.

This chain links TRBV28 with TRBJ2-3; 8 positions match TRBD2. The CDR3 loop spans 16 amino acids. V was clipped by 10 bases and J by 0 bases; unmatched bases: 12. Looked up from germline, CDR1 is MDHEN and CDR2 is SYDVKM. The CDR3 protein is CATLAGTVLSTDTQYF. The CDR3 region has the DNA TGTGCCACGTTAGCGGGAACAGTCCTTAGCACAGATACGCAGTATTTT.

This clone was detected a few times. The genes are TRBV18 and TRBJ2-2, with D possibly matching TRBD1 (6 bases). CDR3 length equals 15 residues. The germline CDR1 and CDR2 sequences are KGHSH and LQKENI. Trimming stripped 4 bases from V and 5 bases from J, with 14 bases between. The CDR3 nucleotides are TGTGCCAGCTCACTTATCACAGGGTCGACCGGGGAGCTGTTTTTT. Amino acids: CASSLITGSTGELFF.

This chain joins TRBV7-9 and TRBJ2-1, with 8 bases that match TRBD2. Germline loops: CDR1 SEHNR, CDR2 FQNEAQ (reference sequence). Trimming took 5 bases from V and 3 from J; bases not matched to a gene: 9. CDR3 size: 16 residues. In DNA, the CDR3 is TGTGCCAGCAGCCCCGGACTAGCTTTGGTCTACAATGAGCAGTTCTTC. This sequence encodes CASSPGLALVYNEQFF.

This clone was found once. This chain uses TRBV4-2 with TRBJ1-2; D call uncertain. CDR3 length: 15 amino acids. V was trimmed by 1 base and J by 3 bases, leaving 12 bases between them. CDR1 is LGHNA, CDR2 YNFKEQ, per germline. The CDR3 sequence is CASSQVRVIDYGYTF. The DNA for the CDR3 is TGTGCCAGCAGCCAAGTCCGGGTTATTGACTATGGCTACACCTTC.

The chain couples TRBV11-2 to TRBJ2-2; 8 bases match TRBD2. Germline values: CDR1 SGHAT, CDR2 FQNNGV. With 4 bases clipped from V and 1 base from J, the junction kept 5 bases outside the gene matches. This CDR3 spans 16 amino acids. CDR3 in DNA: TGTGCCAGCAGCTCAAGCGGGGGACTGAACACCGGGGAGCTGTTTTTT. Its protein product is CASSSSGGLNTGELFF.

The chain carries TRBV29-1 and TRBJ1-4, with D unresolved. The germline V gene encodes CDR1 SQVTM and CDR2 ANQGSEA. The CDR3 is 12 amino acids. The V gene lost 6 bases and the J gene lost 7 bases, with 12 bases spanning the gap. Here the CDR3 DNA reads TGCAGCGTCGCCCCCGAGGGTGAAAAACTGTTTTTT. Translating it yields CSVAPEGEKLFF.

This chain connects TRBV5-1 to TRBJ2-1, with TRBD1 identical over 7 bases. V trimming: 4 bases; J trimming: 5 bases; junction bases outside the gene matches: 9. CDR3 length equals 15 residues. Germline CDR1 and CDR2: SGHRS and YFSETQ. CDR3 protein: CASSVGTATHNEQFF. DNA of the CDR3: TGCGCCAGCAGCGTCGGGACAGCCACACACAATGAGCAGTTCTTC.